This TCR beta chain originates from a study of T-cell reconstitution after alpha-beta-depleted transplantation in children. Germline CDR1 is MGHDK and CDR2 is SYGVNS. V was cut by 3 bases and J by 6 bases, with 17 bases left in between. The CDR3 consists of 15 residues. Unique molecular identifiers were incorporated during preparation of the TCRbeta library. MiXCR, run by TCRdb on the PCR reads, gives a single entry per CDR3 protein. The table has hundreds of thousands of distinct CDR3 sequences, less than 20% seen once. Sequencing was performed on PBMCs, mostly from graft donor cells, taken 360 days after TCRalphabeta/CD19-depleted stem cell transplant. The chain joins TRBV25-1 to TRBJ1-1; the D is unclear. The receptor's source is a male patient younger than 18 who had a stem cell transplant for acute lymphoblastic leukemia, so the T cells may come from the graft donor. CDR3 region: CASSDALGVPSEAFF. DNA for the CDR3: TGTGCCAGCAGTGACGCGTTGGGAGTCCCATCTGAAGCTTTCTTT.